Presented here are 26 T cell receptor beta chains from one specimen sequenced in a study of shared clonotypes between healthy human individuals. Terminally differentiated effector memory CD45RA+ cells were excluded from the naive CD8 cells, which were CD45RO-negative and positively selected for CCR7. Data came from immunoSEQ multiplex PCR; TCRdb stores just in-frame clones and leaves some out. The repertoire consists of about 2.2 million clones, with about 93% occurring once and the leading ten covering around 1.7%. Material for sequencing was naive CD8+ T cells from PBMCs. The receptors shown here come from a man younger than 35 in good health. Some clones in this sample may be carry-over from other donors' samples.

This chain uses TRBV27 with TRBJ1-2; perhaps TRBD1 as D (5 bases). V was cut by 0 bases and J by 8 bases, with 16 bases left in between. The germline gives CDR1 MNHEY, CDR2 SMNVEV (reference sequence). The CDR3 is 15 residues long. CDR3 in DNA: TGTGCCAGCAGTTTATCAGCGGGGGGGTTCCAGGGCTACACCTTC. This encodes CASSLSAGGFQGYTF.

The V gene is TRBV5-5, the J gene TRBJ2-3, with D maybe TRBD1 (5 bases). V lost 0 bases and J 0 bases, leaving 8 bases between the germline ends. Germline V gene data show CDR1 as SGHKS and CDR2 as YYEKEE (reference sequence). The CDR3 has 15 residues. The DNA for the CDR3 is TGTGCCAGCAGCTTGGAGGGGTTTAGCACAGATACGCAGTATTTT. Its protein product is CASSLEGFSTDTQYF.

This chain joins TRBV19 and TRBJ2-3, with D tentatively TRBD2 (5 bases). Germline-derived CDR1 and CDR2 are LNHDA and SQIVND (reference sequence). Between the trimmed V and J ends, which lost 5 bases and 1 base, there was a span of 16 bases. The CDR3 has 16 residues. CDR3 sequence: CASSERGRVGTDTQYF. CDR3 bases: TGTGCCAGTAGTGAACGAGGGAGAGTGGGCACAGATACGCAGTATTTT. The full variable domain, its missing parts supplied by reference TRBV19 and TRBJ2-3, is DGGITQSPKYLFRKEGQNVTLSCEQNLNHDAMYWYRQDPGQGLRLIYYSQIVNDFQKGDIAEGYSVSREKKESFPLTVTSAQKNPTAFYLCASSERGRVGTDTQYFGPGTRLTVL.

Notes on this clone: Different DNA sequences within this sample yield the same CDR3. For the CDR3, the DNA is TGTGCCAGCAGTTTTGGAGGGAGGTATGGCTACACCTTC. This translates into CASSFGGRYGYTF. The V call is TRBV27, the J call TRBJ1-2; D gene uncertain. Germline V gene lookup returns CDR1 MNHEY and CDR2 SMNVEV (reference sequence). The V and J ends lost 3 bases and 5 bases respectively, with 10 bases between them. CDR3 length: 13 residues.

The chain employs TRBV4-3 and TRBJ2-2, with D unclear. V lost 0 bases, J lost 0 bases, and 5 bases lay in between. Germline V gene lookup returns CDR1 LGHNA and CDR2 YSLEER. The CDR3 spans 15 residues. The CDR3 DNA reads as TGCGCCAGCAGCCAAGATACAGCGAACACCGGGGAGCTGTTTTTT. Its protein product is CASSQDTANTGELFF.

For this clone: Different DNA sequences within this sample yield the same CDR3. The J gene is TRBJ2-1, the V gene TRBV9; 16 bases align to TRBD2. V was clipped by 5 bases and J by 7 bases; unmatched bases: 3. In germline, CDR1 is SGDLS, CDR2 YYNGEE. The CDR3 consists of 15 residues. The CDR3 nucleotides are TGTGCCAGCAGTTTGGGACTAGCGGGAGGGAATGAGCAGTTCTTC. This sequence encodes CASSLGLAGGNEQFF.

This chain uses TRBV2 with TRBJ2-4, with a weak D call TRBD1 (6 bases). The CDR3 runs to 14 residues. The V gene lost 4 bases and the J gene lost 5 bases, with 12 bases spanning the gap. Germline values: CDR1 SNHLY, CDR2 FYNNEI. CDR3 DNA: TGTGCCAGCAGTGCGTTCCCAGGGGAAAACATTCAGTACTTC. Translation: CASSAFPGENIQYF. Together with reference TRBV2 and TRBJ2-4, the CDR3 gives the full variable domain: EPEVTQTPSHQVTQMGQEVILRCVPISNHLYFYWYRQILGQKVEFLVSFYNNEISEKSEIFDDQFSVERPDGSNFTLKIRSTKLEDSAMYFCASSAFPGENIQYFGAGTRLSVL.

This CDR3 reads CASSQSLASSYEQYF. CDR3 nucleotides: TGTGCCAGCAGCCAATCGCTAGCCAGCTCCTACGAGCAGTACTTC. V is TRBV16 and J is TRBJ2-7; D perhaps matches TRBD2 (5 bases). This CDR3 comprises 15 residues. Germline V CDR1 and CDR2: KGHSY, FQNENV. V dropped 0 bases and J dropped 0 bases, with 9 bases sitting between them.

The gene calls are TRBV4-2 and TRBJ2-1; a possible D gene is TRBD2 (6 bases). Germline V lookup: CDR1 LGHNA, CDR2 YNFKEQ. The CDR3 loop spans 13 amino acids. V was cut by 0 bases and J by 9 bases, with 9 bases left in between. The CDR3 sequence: CASSQERLVEQFF. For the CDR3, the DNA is TGTGCCAGCAGCCAAGAGAGACTAGTTGAGCAGTTCTTC.

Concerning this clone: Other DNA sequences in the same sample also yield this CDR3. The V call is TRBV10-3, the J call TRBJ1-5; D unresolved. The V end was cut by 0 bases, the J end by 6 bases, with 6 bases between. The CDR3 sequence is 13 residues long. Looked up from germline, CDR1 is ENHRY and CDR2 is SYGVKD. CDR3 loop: CAISESGSQPQHF. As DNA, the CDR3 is TGTGCCATCAGTGAGTCCGGGTCTCAGCCCCAGCATTTT.

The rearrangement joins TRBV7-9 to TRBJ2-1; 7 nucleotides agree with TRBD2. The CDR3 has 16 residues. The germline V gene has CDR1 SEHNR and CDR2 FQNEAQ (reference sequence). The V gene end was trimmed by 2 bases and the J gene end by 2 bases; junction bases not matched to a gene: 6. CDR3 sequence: CASSLTGRAAYNEQFF. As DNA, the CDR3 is TGTGCCAGCAGCTTAACTGGGAGGGCCGCCTACAATGAGCAGTTCTTC.

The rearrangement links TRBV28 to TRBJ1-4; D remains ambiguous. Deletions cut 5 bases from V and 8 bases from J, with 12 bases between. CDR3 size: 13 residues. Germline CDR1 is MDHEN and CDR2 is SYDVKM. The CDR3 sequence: CASSPRRSEKLFF. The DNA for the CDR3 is TGTGCCAGCAGTCCACGGAGGTCCGAAAAACTGTTTTTT. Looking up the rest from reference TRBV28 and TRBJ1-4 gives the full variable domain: DVKVTQSSRYLVKRTGEKVFLECVQDMDHENMFWYRQDPGLGLRLIYFSYDVKMKEKGDIPEGYSVSREKKERFSLILESASTNQTSMYLCASSPRRSEKLFFGSGTQLSVL.

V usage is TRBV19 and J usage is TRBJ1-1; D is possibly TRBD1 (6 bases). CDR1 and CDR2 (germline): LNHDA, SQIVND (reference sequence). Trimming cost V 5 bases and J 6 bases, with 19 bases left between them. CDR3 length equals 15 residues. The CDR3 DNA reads TGTGCCAGTAGTCCGTTGACAGCCGGGGGGCCTGAAGCTTTCTTT. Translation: CASSPLTAGGPEAFF.

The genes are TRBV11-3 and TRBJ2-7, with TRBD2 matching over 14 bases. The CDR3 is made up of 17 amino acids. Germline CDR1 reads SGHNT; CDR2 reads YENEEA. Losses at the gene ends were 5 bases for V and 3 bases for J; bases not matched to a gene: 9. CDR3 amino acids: CASSARIGTSGSYEQYF. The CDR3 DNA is TGTGCCAGCAGCGCCCGTATCGGGACTAGCGGGAGCTACGAGCAGTACTTC.

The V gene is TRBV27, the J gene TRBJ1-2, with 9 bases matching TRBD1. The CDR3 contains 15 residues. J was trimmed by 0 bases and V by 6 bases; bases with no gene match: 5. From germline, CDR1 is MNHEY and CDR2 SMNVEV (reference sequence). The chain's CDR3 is CASRGQGLANYGYTF. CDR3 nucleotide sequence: TGTGCCAGCAGGGGACAGGGATTAGCTAACTATGGCTACACCTTC.

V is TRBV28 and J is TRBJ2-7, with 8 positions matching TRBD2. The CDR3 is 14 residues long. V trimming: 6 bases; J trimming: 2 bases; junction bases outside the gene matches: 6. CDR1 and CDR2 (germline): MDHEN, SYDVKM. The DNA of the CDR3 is TGTGCCAGCAGACCACTAGCGGAGGCCTACGAGCAGTACTTC. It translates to CASRPLAEAYEQYF. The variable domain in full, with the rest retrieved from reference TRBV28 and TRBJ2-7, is DVKVTQSSRYLVKRTGEKVFLECVQDMDHENMFWYRQDPGLGLRLIYFSYDVKMKEKGDIPEGYSVSREKKERFSLILESASTNQTSMYLCASRPLAEAYEQYFGPGTRLTVT.

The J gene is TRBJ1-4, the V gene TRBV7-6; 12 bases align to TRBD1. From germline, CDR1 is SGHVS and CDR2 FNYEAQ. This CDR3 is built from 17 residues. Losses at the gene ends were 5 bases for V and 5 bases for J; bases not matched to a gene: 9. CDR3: CASSARDRGLRNEKLFF. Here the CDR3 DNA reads TGTGCCAGCAGCGCTCGGGACAGGGGGCTGAGGAATGAAAAACTGTTTTTT.

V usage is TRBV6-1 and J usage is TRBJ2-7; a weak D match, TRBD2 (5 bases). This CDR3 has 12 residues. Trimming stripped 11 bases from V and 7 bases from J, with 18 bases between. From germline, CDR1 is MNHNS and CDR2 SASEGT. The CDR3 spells CAEGTRSGEQYF. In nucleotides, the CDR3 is TGTGCCGAGGGAACCCGGTCTGGGGAGCAGTACTTC.

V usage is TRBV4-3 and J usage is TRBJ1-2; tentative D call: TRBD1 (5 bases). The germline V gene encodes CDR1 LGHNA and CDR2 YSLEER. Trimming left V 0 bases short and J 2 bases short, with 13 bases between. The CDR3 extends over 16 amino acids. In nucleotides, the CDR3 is TGCGCCAGCAGCCAAGATTATACGGGGCCCAACTATGGCTACACCTTC. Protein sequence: CASSQDYTGPNYGYTF.

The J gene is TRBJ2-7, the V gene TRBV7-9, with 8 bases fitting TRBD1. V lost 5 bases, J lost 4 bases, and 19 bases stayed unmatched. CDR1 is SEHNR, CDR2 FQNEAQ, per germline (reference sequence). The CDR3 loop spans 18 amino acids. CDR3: CASSPIEQGVLFYYEQYF. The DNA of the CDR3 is TGTGCCAGCAGCCCTATTGAACAGGGGGTGTTATTCTATTACGAGCAGTACTTC.

CDR3 loop: CASSVDGHYYNEQFF. DNA of the CDR3: TGTGCCAGCAGCGTAGACGGGCATTACTACAATGAGCAGTTCTTC. The chain links TRBV9 to TRBJ2-1; unclear D gene. V was cut by 0 bases and J by 3 bases, with 10 bases left in between. CDR3 length: 15 amino acids. CDR1 is SGDLS and CDR2 is YYNGEE in the germline V gene.

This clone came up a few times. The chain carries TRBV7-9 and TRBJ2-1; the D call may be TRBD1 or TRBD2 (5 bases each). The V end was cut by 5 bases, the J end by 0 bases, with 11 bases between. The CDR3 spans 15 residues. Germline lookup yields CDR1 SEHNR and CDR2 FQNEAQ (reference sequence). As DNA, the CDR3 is TGTGCCAGCAGCCCCCCCGGGACCTCCTACAATGAGCAGTTCTTC. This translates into CASSPPGTSYNEQFF.

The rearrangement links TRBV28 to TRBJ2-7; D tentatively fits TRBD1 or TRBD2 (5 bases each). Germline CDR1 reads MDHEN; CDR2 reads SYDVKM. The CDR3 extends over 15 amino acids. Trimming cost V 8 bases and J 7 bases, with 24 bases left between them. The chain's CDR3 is CASRRAVAGWGEQYF. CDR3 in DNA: TGTGCCAGCCGCCGTGCGGTGGCAGGGTGGGGGGAGCAGTACTTC.

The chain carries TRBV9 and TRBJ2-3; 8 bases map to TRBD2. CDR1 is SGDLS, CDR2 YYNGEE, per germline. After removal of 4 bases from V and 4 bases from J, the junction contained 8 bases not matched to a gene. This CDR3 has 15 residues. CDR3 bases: TGTGCCAGCAGCTTGAGCGGGAGCGGGGCAGATACGCAGTATTTT. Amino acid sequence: CASSLSGSGADTQYF.

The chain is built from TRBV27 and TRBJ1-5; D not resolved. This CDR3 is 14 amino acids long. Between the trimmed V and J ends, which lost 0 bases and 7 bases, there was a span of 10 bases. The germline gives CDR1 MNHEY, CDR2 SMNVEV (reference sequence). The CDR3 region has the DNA TGTGCCAGCAGTTTATCGGGGAGTGGCCAGCCCCAGCATTTT. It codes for CASSLSGSGQPQHF.

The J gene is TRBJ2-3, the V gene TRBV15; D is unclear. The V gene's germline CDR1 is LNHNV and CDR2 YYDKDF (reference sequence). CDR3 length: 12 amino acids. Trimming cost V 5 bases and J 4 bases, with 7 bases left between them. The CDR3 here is CATSANPDTQYF. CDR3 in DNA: TGTGCCACCAGCGCCAATCCAGATACGCAGTATTTT.